A selection of T cell receptor beta chains follows, all from one sample in a study of PD-L1 blockade in urothelial cancer. Assay: immunoSEQ multiplex PCR; the TCRdb copy retains only in-frame clones and omits some. The data show tens of thousands of clones, 90% seen once. The source was PBMCs, collected around atezolizumab (anti-PD-L1) treatment. The receptors here all came from a man in his sixties with urothelial cancer. CDR3s include the opening cysteine and the closing phenylalanine or tryptophan. D genes are given only for firm matches. The listing skips clone size in some rows; elsewhere it reads once, few, many or a size class.

clone size: .
D gene: .
J gene: TRBJ2-1
V gene: TRBV29-1
CDR3 protein: CSVEGGGAPDNEQFF
CDR3 DNA: TGCAGCGTCGAAGGGGGGGGTGCGCCGGACAATGAGCAGTTCTTC

clone size: few
D gene: .
J gene: TRBJ1-2
V gene: TRBV7-2
CDR3 protein: CASSLQGYGYTF
CDR3 DNA: TGTGCCAGCAGCCTACAGGGTTATGGCTACACCTTC

clone size: .
D gene: TRBD1
J gene: TRBJ1-2
V gene: TRBV7-2
CDR3 protein: CASSIGGTGYGYTF
CDR3 DNA: TGTGCCAGCAGCATCGGCGGGACAGGGTATGGCTACACCTTC

clone size: once
D gene: .
J gene: TRBJ2-2
V gene: TRBV7-2
CDR3 protein: CASSLAGEIATGELFF
CDR3 DNA: TGTGCCAGCAGCTTAGCGGGAGAGATCGCGACCGGGGAGCTGTTTTTT

clone size: .
D gene: .
J gene: TRBJ1-4
V gene: TRBV5-1
CDR3 protein: CASSTLSGGEEKLFF
CDR3 DNA: TGCGCCAGCTCCACCTTGAGCGGGGGCGAGGAAAAACTGTTTTTT

clone size: few
D gene: .
J gene: TRBJ1-5
V gene: TRBV5-1
CDR3 protein: CASSLDPGSGGQPQHF
CDR3 DNA: TGCGCCAGCAGCTTGGATCCAGGCTCCGGGGGACAGCCCCAGCATTTT

clone size: .
D gene: .
J gene: TRBJ1-1
V gene: TRBV11-2
CDR3 protein: CASSLDPRRNTEAFF
CDR3 DNA: TGTGCCAGCAGCTTAGACCCGAGGCGGAACACTGAAGCTTTCTTT

clone size: once
D gene: .
J gene: TRBJ1-1
V gene: TRBV7-9
CDR3 protein: CASSSETARTEAFF
CDR3 DNA: TGTGCCAGCAGCTCAGAGACAGCACGCACTGAAGCTTTCTTT

clone size: .
D gene: .
J gene: TRBJ1-2
V gene: TRBV21-1
CDR3 protein: CASSLHRQGKGGYTF
CDR3 DNA: TGTGCCAGCAGCCTACATCGACAGGGCAAAGGTGGCTACACCTTC

clone size: .
D gene: .
J gene: TRBJ2-1
V gene: TRBV29-1
CDR3 protein: CSVEANSYNEQFF
CDR3 DNA: TGCAGCGTTGAGGCCAACAGTTACAATGAGCAGTTCTTC

clone size: .
D gene: .
J gene: TRBJ2-5
V gene: TRBV18
CDR3 protein: CASSPQQKQQETQYF
CDR3 DNA: TGTGCCAGCTCACCACAACAGAAGCAACAAGAGACCCAGTACTTC

clone size: .
D gene: .
J gene: TRBJ2-3
V gene: TRBV7-6
CDR3 protein: CASSLEAPLQTSTDTQYF
CDR3 DNA: TGTGCCAGCAGCTTAGAGGCCCCCCTGCAGACTAGCACAGATACGCAGTATTTT